The 27 T cell receptor beta chains reported below all come from one sample, sequenced in a study of T cell repertoires in cytomegalovirus infection. No antigen has been assigned to these receptors. TCRdb re-derived calls from the reads in MiXCR, one entry per CDR3 protein. The sample includes about 500,000 distinct CDR3 sequences, roughly a third of them seen just once. The sample here was cultured PBMCs, taken from culture after CMV antigen stimulation. The receptors come from a human donor in good health (CMV status not recorded). Some clones in this sample may be carry-over from other donors' samples.

The V gene is TRBV19, the J gene TRBJ2-1; weak D call: TRBD2 (6 bases). The germline gives CDR1 LNHDA, CDR2 SQIVND (reference sequence). The CDR3 spans 16 residues. Trimming removed 5 bases at V and 0 bases at J, with 14 bases between. The CDR3, as DNA: TGTGCCAGTAGTGCCCCCGGGGGTAGCTCCTACAATGAGCAGTTCTTC. Translation gives CASSAPGGSSYNEQFF. Looking up the rest from reference TRBV19 and TRBJ2-1 gives the full variable domain: DGGITQSPKYLFRKEGQNVTLSCEQNLNHDAMYWYRQDPGQGLRLIYYSQIVNDFQKGDIAEGYSVSREKKESFPLTVTSAQKNPTAFYLCASSAPGGSSYNEQFFGPGTRLTVL.

V and J are TRBV7-2 and TRBJ2-2, with 11 bases that match TRBD2. J was trimmed by 4 bases and V by 6 bases; bases with no gene match: 7. Germline V CDR1 and CDR2: SGHTA, FQGNSA. The CDR3 runs 16 residues. The CDR3 reads CASSTLAGVSTGELFF. Here the CDR3 DNA reads TGTGCCAGCAGTACACTAGCGGGAGTTTCCACCGGGGAGCTGTTTTTT.

This clonotype came up many times. V is TRBV7-2 and J is TRBJ2-7; no firm D call. The V end was cut by 1 base, the J end by 2 bases, with 12 bases between. Germline CDR1 is SGHTA and CDR2 is FQGNSA. This CDR3 spans 15 amino acids. CDR3 nucleotide sequence: TGTGCCAGCAGCTTAGTCCCCAGCAGCCCCTACGAGCAGTACGTC. As protein: CASSLVPSSPYEQYV.

This clonotype was seen a handful of times. The chain carries TRBV5-1 and TRBJ2-1; TRBD2 agrees at 10 bases. After removal of 0 bases from V and 9 bases from J, the junction contained 3 bases not matched to a gene. The V gene's germline CDR1 is SGHRS and CDR2 YFSETQ. This CDR3 contains 14 residues. The CDR3 DNA reads as TGCGCCAGCAGCTTGGTCGAGCGGGAGGGTGAGCAGTTCTTC. Its translation is CASSLVEREGEQFF.

CDR3 loop: CASSLGQGIGLETQYF. The CDR3 DNA reads as TGTGCCAGCAGCTTGGGACAGGGGATCGGGCTTGAGACCCAGTACTTC. J is TRBJ2-5 and V is TRBV7-8; 10 nucleotides align to TRBD1. There are 16 residues in the CDR3. V lost 3 bases to trimming and J lost 5 bases; unmatched junction nucleotides: 9. CDR1 is SGHVS and CDR2 is FQNEAQ in the germline V gene. Based on the CDR3 plus reference TRBV7-8 and TRBJ2-5, the full variable domain is GAGVSQSPRYKVAKRGQDVALRCDPISGHVSLFWYQQALGQGPEFLTYFQNEAQLDKSGLPSDRFFAERPEGSVSTLKIQRTQQEDSAVYLCASSLGQGIGLETQYFGPGTRLLVL.

The rearrangement joins TRBV2 to TRBJ2-7; D not resolved. Germline CDR1 is SNHLY and CDR2 is FYNNEI. This CDR3 is built from 13 residues. V shed 3 bases and J shed 3 bases, with 9 bases lying between them. The CDR3 spells CASSDWQNYEQYF. Here the CDR3 DNA reads TGTGCCAGCAGTGATTGGCAAAACTACGAGCAGTACTTC.

This clonotype was seen a handful of times. V gene TRBV7-2 combines with J gene TRBJ2-1; the match to TRBD2 covers 7 bases. The CDR3 contains 14 residues. J was trimmed by 6 bases and V by 3 bases; bases with no gene match: 5. Germline V lookup: CDR1 SGHTA, CDR2 FQGNSA. CDR3 protein: CASSLQRTSNEQFF. In DNA, the CDR3 is TGTGCCAGCAGCTTGCAGAGGACTAGCAATGAGCAGTTCTTC. The variable domain in full, with the rest retrieved from reference TRBV7-2 and TRBJ2-1, is GAGVSQSPSNKVTEKGKDVELRCDPISGHTALYWYRQSLGQGLEFLIYFQGNSAPDKSGLPSDRFSAERTGGSVSTLTIQRTQQEDSAVYLCASSLQRTSNEQFFGPGTRLTVL.

This chain connects TRBV24-1 to TRBJ2-3; 9 bases line up with TRBD2. V dropped 5 bases and J dropped 5; count of bases not matched to a gene: 10. Germline V gene sequence: CDR1 KGHDR, CDR2 SFDVKD. This CDR3 has 16 residues. The CDR3 DNA is TGTGCCACCAGTGCAGGAATAGCGGGAGCGATAGATACGCAGTATTTT. Protein product: CATSAGIAGAIDTQYF.

This clonotype was picked up a small number of times. The J gene is TRBJ1-2, the V gene TRBV18; D is unclear. Germline CDR1 and CDR2: KGHSH and LQKENI. CDR3 length: 13 residues. The V end was cut by 3 bases, the J end by 11 bases, with 16 bases between. DNA for the CDR3: TGTGCCAGCTCACCTGGTGCCTCTGAAAGTTACACCTTC. It yields the protein CASSPGASESYTF.

The V and J genes are TRBV12-3 or TRBV12-4 and TRBJ2-5; TRBD1 might be the D (5 bases). Trimming left V 9 bases short and J 1 base short, with 12 bases between. CDR3 length: 13 amino acids. The CDR3 loop is CASGSRGQETQYF. The CDR3 nucleotides read TGTGCCAGTGGTAGTAGGGGCCAAGAGACCCAGTACTTC.

V is TRBV7-6 and J is TRBJ2-1; weak D call: TRBD2 (5 bases). Trimming cost V 5 bases and J 7 bases, with 9 bases left between them. The V gene's germline CDR1 is SGHVS and CDR2 FNYEAQ. The CDR3 consists of 12 residues. For the CDR3, the DNA is TGTGCCAGCAGCGGAGCGGTAAATGAGCAGTTCTTC. Translated, it gives CASSGAVNEQFF.

This rearrangement joins TRBV12-3 or TRBV12-4 to TRBJ1-2; D unclear. The V and J ends lost 2 bases and 1 base respectively, with 14 bases between them. The CDR3 covers 16 residues. The CDR3 DNA reads as TGTGCCAGCAGTTTACCGCCCTATCCCGATAACTATGGCTACACCTTC. Residues: CASSLPPYPDNYGYTF.

This sequence joins TRBV12-3 or TRBV12-4 and TRBJ2-6; 10 nucleotides match TRBD1. The CDR3 extends over 16 amino acids. The ends lost 6 bases at V and 3 bases at J; junction bases unmatched: 5. The CDR3 DNA reads TGTGCCAGCAGACGACAGGGGGCGCTTGGGGCCAACGTCCTGACTTTC. The encoded protein is CASRRQGALGANVLTF.

The chain is built from TRBV15 and TRBJ2-1; D might be TRBD2 (6 bases). The germline V and J ends were trimmed by 4 bases and 3 bases, with 13 bases remaining between them. Per germline, CDR1 LNHNV and CDR2 YYDKDF (reference sequence). CDR3 length equals 15 residues. CDR3 amino acids: CATSIDGRIYNEQFF. The CDR3 DNA reads as TGTGCCACCAGCATTGACGGGAGAATCTACAATGAGCAGTTCTTC.

At least ten counts were recorded for this clonotype. The chain joins TRBV6-1 to TRBJ2-7, with 9 bases identical to TRBD1. The V gene's germline CDR1 is MNHNS and CDR2 SASEGT. The V and J ends lost 7 bases and 7 bases, in that order; junction bases with no gene match: 11. The CDR3 has 14 residues. The CDR3, as DNA: TGTGCCAGCAACCCAGGACAGGGGACGGGGGAGCAGTACTTC. Amino acids: CASNPGQGTGEQYF.

This chain links TRBV7-2 with TRBJ2-5, with 7 bases lining up with TRBD1. J lost 1 base, V lost 2 bases, and 10 bases had no gene match. The CDR3 runs 17 residues. CDR1 and CDR2 (germline): SGHTA, FQGNSA. The CDR3 sequence is CASSLSPGQRSQETQYF. DNA of the CDR3: TGTGCCAGCAGCTTATCGCCGGGACAGAGAAGCCAAGAGACCCAGTACTTC.

The chain employs TRBV6-5 and TRBJ2-2; 10 bases agree with TRBD2. The CDR3 runs 17 residues. V trimming: 3 bases; J trimming: 3 bases; junction bases outside the gene matches: 7. Germline V gene data show CDR1 as MNHEY and CDR2 as SVGAGI. CDR3 in DNA: TGTGCCAGCAGTTATCAGCTAGCGGGAGCGGACACCGGGGAGCTGTTTTTT. It encodes CASSYQLAGADTGELFF.

The chain uses TRBV28 and TRBJ1-1, with a weak D call TRBD1 (5 bases). Germline CDR1 MDHEN, CDR2 SYDVKM. With 4 bases removed from V and 4 bases from J, the gap between germline ends came to 16 bases. The CDR3 totals 15 residues. The DNA for the CDR3 is TGTGCCAGCAGTTATCAGGGTTCGGTCGGCACTGAAGCTTTCTTT. Protein product: CASSYQGSVGTEAFF.

There are a few counts of this clonotype. This chain links TRBV4-1 with TRBJ2-6; 8 bases line up with TRBD1. CDR1 and CDR2 (germline): MGHRA, YSYEKL. This CDR3 has 19 residues. V was pared by 3 bases and J by 0 bases, with 10 bases of the junction left unmatched. The CDR3 nucleotides read TGCGCCAGCAGCCAGCTTACCGGGACAGGCTCCTCTGGGGCCAACGTCCTGACTTTC. Translating it yields CASSQLTGTGSSGANVLTF.

Written as DNA, the CDR3 is TGTGCCAGCAGCTTAGCGCCGTGGCAGGGAGCCATCAAAGGTAATCAGCCCCAGCATTTT. Translated: CASSLAPWQGAIKGNQPQHF. V usage is TRBV7-8 and J usage is TRBJ1-5, with TRBD1 as a possible D gene (5 bases). This CDR3 comprises 20 residues. Germline CDR1 SGHVS, CDR2 FQNEAQ. V shed 0 bases and J shed 4 bases, with 25 bases lying between them. Full variable domain (missing parts from reference TRBV7-8 and TRBJ1-5): GAGVSQSPRYKVAKRGQDVALRCDPISGHVSLFWYQQALGQGPEFLTYFQNEAQLDKSGLPSDRFFAERPEGSVSTLKIQRTQQEDSAVYLCASSLAPWQGAIKGNQPQHFGDGTRLSIL.

Many counts were recorded for this clonotype. The rearrangement joins TRBV7-2 to TRBJ1-2; no clear D. The CDR3 extends over 13 amino acids. The V end lost 5 bases, the J end lost 3 bases, and 10 bases lay between the germline ends. Germline-derived CDR1 and CDR2 are SGHTA and FQGNSA. The CDR3, as DNA: TGTGCCAGCAGCCCCGCCTCGGACTATGGCTACACCTTC. Its protein product is CASSPASDYGYTF.

This clonotype was observed a handful of times. The chain combines TRBV7-8 with TRBJ2-3; TRBD1 aligns across 10 bases. V dropped 3 bases and J dropped 8; count of bases not matched to a gene: 2. The CDR3 loop spans 13 amino acids. Germline CDR1 reads SGHVS; CDR2 reads FQNEAQ. The CDR3, as DNA: TGTGCCAGCAGCTTGGGACAGGGGCCTACGCAGTATTTT. Translating it yields CASSLGQGPTQYF.

V gene TRBV4-1 combines with J gene TRBJ1-2, with 8 bases that match TRBD1. Looked up from germline, CDR1 is MGHRA and CDR2 is YSYEKL. The CDR3 sequence is 16 residues long. Trimming at V came to 3 bases and at J to 3 bases, leaving 9 bases not matched to a gene. CDR3 in amino acids: CASSQGRTGQDYGYTF. For the CDR3, the DNA is TGCGCCAGCAGCCAGGGGAGGACAGGGCAGGACTATGGCTACACCTTC.

The chain is built from TRBV24-1 and TRBJ2-3; a possible D gene is TRBD1 (5 bases). The V gene lost 3 bases and the J gene lost 4 bases, with 13 bases spanning the gap. The CDR3 contains 15 residues. The germline V gene has CDR1 KGHDR and CDR2 SFDVKD. The CDR3 region is CATSDRLGVADTQYF. CDR3 DNA: TGTGCCACCAGTGATCGTCTAGGGGTGGCAGATACGCAGTATTTT.

The chain is built from TRBV30 and TRBJ1-3, with D possibly being TRBD1 (6 bases). Trimming removed 5 bases from V and 1 base from J, with 12 bases in between. The CDR3 is 14 amino acids. The germline gives CDR1 GTSNPN, CDR2 SVGIG (reference sequence). CDR3 sequence reads: CAWLTGSSGNTIYF. DNA of the CDR3: TGTGCCTGGTTGACAGGTAGTTCTGGAAACACCATATATTTT.

The chain joins TRBV20-1 to TRBJ2-2; D may be TRBD2 (6 bases). Trimming removed 3 bases at V and 6 bases at J, with 14 bases between. Germline CDR1 and CDR2: DFQATT and SNEGSKA (reference sequence). This CDR3 contains 14 residues. The CDR3: CSARDGRISGELFF. The CDR3 DNA is TGCAGTGCTAGGGACGGGAGAATCTCCGGGGAGCTGTTTTTT.

J is TRBJ2-5 and V is TRBV25-1; D possibly uses TRBD1 or TRBD2 (5 bases each). Germline CDR1 reads MGHDK; CDR2 reads SYGVNS. The CDR3 sequence is 17 residues long. Trimming took off 1 base at V and 1 base at J, with 16 bases between the two ends. The CDR3 is CASSEWGTRSIQETQYF. The CDR3 coding sequence is TGTGCCAGCAGTGAATGGGGGACCCGATCTATCCAAGAGACCCAGTACTTC.